These 6 T cell receptor beta chains share one sample of origin, sequenced in a study of breast tumors, draining lymph nodes, adjacent tissues. TCRdb re-derived calls from the multiplex PCR reads in MiXCR, one entry per CDR3 protein. This sample has about 170,000 distinct CDR3 sequences, with 33% found just once. Breast cancer patients provided tissue from their axillary draining lymph nodes. Sequenced input: axillary lymph node tissue. The receptors derive from a female donor with breast cancer. Some clones in this sample may be carry-over from other donors' samples.

This clonotype has a count of ten or more. The V call is TRBV20-1, the J call TRBJ2-7; D is unresolved. Trimming pared 8 bases from V and 5 bases from J, leaving 16 bases between. CDR1 DFQATT and CDR2 SNEGSKA come from the germline V gene (reference sequence). The CDR3 totals 12 residues. The CDR3 spells CSSQDVRNEQYF. The CDR3, as DNA: TGCAGTTCCCAGGACGTTCGGAACGAGCAGTACTTC.

This clonotype was counted ten times or more. The chain is built from TRBV30 and TRBJ1-2; 7 bases are a match to TRBD1. The V gene end was trimmed by 2 bases and the J gene end by 3 bases; junction bases not matched to a gene: 9. Germline CDR1 is GTSNPN and CDR2 is SVGIG (reference sequence). The CDR3 contains 15 residues. The chain's CDR3 is CAWSTGTVHDYGYTF. CDR3 sequence (DNA): TGTGCCTGGAGTACAGGGACAGTACATGACTATGGCTACACCTTC.

The V and J genes are TRBV7-9 and TRBJ2-7, with no clear D. Germline V CDR1 and CDR2: SEHNR, FQNEAQ (reference sequence). V was clipped by 5 bases and J by 1 base, with 12 bases between them. The CDR3 loop spans 14 amino acids. CDR3 sequence (DNA): TGTGCCAGCAGCCCGGGCCCTCCGTCCTACGAGCAGTACTTC. Translating it yields CASSPGPPSYEQYF.

This clonotype was found many times. The chain has TRBV6-5 and TRBJ2-7, with 9 nucleotides matching TRBD2. Germline V gives CDR1 MNHEY, CDR2 SVGAGI. The CDR3 is 14 amino acids. Unmatched junction bases numbered 2, after V lost 0 bases and J lost 5 bases. The DNA for the CDR3 is TGTGCCAGCAGTTACTCGGCGGGGGGGCACGAGCAGTACTTC. It encodes CASSYSAGGHEQYF.

In this sample, this clonotype turned up many times. The gene calls are TRBV6-1 and TRBJ2-7, with D possibly TRBD2 on 7 matching bases. V shed 6 bases and J shed 9 bases, with 24 bases lying between them. The germline V gene has CDR1 MNHNS and CDR2 SASEGT. The CDR3 contains 15 residues. CDR3 sequence: CASSGLSGGALWQYF. As DNA, the CDR3 is TGTGCCAGCAGCGGGCTGTCGGGGGGCGCATTATGGCAGTACTTC.

This clonotype has at least ten counts. V gene TRBV19 combines with J gene TRBJ1-3; D unclear. The V gene lost 1 base and the J gene lost 3 bases, with 16 bases spanning the gap. Germline V gene data show CDR1 as LNHDA and CDR2 as SQIVND (reference sequence). CDR3 length: 17 residues. The CDR3 DNA reads as TGTGCCAGTAGTATAGGGGCGGGTGTGAGAAGTGGAAACACCATATATTTT. It translates to CASSIGAGVRSGNTIYF.